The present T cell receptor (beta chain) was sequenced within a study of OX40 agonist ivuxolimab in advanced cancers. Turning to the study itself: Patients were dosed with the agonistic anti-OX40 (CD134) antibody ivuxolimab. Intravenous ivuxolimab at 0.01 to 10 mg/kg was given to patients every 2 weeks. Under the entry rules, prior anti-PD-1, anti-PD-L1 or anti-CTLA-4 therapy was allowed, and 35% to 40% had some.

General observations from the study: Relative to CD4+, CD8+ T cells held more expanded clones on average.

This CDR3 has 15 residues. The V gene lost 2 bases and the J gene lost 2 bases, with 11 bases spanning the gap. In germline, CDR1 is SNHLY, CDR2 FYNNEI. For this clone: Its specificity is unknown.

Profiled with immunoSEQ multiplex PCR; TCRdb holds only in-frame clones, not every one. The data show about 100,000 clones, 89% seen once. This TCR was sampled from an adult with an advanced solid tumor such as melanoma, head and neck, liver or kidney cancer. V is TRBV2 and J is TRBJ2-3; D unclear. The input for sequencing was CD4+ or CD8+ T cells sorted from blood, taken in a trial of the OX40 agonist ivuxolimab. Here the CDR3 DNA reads TGTGCCAGCAGTGAATCACCGCAAATCACAGATACGCAGTATTTT. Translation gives CASSESPQITDTQYF.